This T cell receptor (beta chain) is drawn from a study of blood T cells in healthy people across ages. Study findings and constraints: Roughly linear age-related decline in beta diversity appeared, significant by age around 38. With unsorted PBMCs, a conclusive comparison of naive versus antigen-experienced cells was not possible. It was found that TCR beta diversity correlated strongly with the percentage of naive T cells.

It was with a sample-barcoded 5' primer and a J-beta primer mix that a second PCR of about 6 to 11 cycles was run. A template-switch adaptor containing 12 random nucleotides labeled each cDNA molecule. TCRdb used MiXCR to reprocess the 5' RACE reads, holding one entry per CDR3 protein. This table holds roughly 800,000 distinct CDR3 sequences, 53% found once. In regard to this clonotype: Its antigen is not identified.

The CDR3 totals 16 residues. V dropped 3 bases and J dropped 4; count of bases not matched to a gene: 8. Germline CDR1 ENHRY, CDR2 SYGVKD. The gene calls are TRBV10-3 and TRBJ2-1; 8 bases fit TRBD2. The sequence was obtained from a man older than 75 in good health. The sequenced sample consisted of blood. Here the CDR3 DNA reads TGTGCCATCAGTGACCTGACTAGCGCGCCTTACAATGAGCAGTTCTTC. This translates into CAISDLTSAPYNEQFF.